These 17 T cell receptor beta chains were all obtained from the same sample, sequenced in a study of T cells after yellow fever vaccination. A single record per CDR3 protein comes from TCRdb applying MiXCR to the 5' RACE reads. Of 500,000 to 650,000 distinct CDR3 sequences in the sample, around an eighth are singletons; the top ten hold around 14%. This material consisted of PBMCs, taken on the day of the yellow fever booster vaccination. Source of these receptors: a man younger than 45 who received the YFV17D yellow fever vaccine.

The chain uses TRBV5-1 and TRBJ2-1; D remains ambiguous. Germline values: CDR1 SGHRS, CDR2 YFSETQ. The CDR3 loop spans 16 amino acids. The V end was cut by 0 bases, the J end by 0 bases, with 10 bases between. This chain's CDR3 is CASSLALIRSYNEQFF. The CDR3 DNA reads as TGCGCCAGCAGCTTGGCTTTGATTCGCTCCTACAATGAGCAGTTCTTC. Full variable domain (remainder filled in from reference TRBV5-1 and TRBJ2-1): KAGVTQTPRYLIKTRGQQVTLSCSPISGHRSVSWYQQTPGQGLQFLFEYFSETQRNKGNFPGRFSGRQFSNSRSEMNVSTLELGDSALYLCASSLALIRSYNEQFFGPGTRLTVL.

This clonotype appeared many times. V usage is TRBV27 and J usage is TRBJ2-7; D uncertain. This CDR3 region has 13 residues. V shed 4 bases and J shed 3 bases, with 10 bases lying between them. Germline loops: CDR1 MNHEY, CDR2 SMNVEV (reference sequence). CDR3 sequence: CASSSPGGYEQYF. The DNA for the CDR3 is TGTGCCAGCAGTTCCCCGGGCGGCTACGAGCAGTACTTC.

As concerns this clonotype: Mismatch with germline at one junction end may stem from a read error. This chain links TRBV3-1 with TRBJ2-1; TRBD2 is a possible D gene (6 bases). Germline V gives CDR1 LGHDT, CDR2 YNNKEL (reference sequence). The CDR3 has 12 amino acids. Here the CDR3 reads CASSQDSRGKVF. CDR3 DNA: TGTGCCAGCAGCCAAGATTCGCGGGGAAAAGTCTTC.

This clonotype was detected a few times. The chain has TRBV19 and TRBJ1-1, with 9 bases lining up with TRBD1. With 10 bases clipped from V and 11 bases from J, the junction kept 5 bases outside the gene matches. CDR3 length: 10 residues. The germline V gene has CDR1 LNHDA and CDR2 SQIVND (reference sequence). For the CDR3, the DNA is TGTGCCACTCCCGGACAGGGGGCTTTCTTT. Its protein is CATPGQGAFF.

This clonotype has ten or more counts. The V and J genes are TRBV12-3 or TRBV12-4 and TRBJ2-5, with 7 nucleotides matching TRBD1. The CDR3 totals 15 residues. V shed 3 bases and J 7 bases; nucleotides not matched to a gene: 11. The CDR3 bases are TGTGCCAGCAGTTTTGAGAGGGGGCGAGTAGGGACCCAGTACTTC. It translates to CASSFERGRVGTQYF.

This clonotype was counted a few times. The CDR3 DNA follows: TGTGCCAGCAGCAAAGATTGTAAGGGTGGGGTCTTAATGCAAGAGACCCAGTACTTC. This codes for CASSKDCKGGVLMQETQYF. The chain links TRBV21-1 to TRBJ2-5. TRBV21-1 is described as a pseudogene. This CDR3 comprises 19 residues.

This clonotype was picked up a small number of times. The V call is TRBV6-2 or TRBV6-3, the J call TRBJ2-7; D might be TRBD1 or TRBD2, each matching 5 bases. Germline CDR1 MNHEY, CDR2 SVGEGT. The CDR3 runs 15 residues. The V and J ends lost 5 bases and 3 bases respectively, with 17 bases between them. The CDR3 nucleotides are TGTGCCAGCAGTACTCCGGGACGGCAATTCTACGAGCAGTACTTC. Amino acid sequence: CASSTPGRQFYEQYF.

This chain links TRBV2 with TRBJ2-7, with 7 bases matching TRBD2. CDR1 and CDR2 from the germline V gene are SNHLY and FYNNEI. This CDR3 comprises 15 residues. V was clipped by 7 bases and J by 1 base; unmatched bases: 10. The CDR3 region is CASMGGAGVSYEQYF. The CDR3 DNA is TGTGCCAGCATGGGCGGGGCGGGAGTGTCCTACGAGCAGTACTTC.

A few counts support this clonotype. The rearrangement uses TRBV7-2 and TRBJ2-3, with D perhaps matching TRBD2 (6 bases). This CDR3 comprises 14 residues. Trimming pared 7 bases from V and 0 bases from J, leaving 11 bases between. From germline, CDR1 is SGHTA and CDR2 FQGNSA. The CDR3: CASKASASTDTQYF. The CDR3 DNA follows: TGTGCCAGCAAAGCTAGCGCTAGCACAGATACGCAGTATTTT.

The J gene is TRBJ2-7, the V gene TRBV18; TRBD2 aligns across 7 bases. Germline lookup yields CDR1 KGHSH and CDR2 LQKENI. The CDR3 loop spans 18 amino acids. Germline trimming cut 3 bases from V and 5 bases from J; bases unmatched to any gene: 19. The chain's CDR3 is CASSPKGGSGTALNEQYF. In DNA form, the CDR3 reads TGTGCCAGCTCACCGAAGGGAGGGAGCGGCACAGCACTTAACGAGCAGTACTTC.

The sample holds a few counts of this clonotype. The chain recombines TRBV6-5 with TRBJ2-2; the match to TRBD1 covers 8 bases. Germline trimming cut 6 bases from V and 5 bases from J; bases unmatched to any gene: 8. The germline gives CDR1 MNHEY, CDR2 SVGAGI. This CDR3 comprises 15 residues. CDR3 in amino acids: CASSPQGVVTGELFF. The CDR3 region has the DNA TGTGCCAGCAGCCCACAGGGGGTTGTTACCGGGGAGCTGTTTTTT.

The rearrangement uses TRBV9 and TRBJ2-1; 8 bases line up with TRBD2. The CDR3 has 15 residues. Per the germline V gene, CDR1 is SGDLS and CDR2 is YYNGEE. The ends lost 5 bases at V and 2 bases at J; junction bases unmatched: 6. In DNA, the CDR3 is TGTGCCAGCAGTATCACTAGCGGCCCCTACAATGAGCAGTTCTTC. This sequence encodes CASSITSGPYNEQFF.

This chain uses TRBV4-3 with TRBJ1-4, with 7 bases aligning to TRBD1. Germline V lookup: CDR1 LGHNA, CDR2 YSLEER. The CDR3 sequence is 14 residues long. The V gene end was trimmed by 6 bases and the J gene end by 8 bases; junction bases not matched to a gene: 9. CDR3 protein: CASSSGTDGEKLFF. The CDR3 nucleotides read TGCGCCAGCAGTTCCGGGACAGATGGGGAAAAACTGTTTTTT.

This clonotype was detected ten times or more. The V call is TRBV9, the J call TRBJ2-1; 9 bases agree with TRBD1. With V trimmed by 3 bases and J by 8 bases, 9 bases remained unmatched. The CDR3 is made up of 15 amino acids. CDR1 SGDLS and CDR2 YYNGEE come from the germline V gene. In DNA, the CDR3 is TGTGCCAGCAGCGCGTGGGGACAGGGTCTGGATGAGCAGTTCTTC. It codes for CASSAWGQGLDEQFF. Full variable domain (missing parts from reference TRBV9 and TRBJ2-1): DSGVTQTPKHLITATGQRVTLRCSPRSGDLSVYWYQQSLDQGLQFLIQYYNGEERAKGNILERFSAQQFPDLHSELNLSSLELGDSALYFCASSAWGQGLDEQFFGPGTRLTVL.

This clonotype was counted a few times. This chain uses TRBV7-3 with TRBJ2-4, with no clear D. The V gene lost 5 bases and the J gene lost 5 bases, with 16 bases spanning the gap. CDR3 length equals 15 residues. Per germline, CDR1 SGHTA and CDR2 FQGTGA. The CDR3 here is CASSQDGSRQNIQYF. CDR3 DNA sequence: TGTGCCAGCAGCCAAGACGGAAGTCGACAAAACATTCAGTACTTC.

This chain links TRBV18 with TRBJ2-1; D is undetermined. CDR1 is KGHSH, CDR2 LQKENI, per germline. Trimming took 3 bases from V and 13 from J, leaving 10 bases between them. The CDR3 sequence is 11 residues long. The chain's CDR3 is CASSPDSSQFF. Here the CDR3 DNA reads TGTGCCAGCTCACCGGATAGTTCTCAGTTCTTC.

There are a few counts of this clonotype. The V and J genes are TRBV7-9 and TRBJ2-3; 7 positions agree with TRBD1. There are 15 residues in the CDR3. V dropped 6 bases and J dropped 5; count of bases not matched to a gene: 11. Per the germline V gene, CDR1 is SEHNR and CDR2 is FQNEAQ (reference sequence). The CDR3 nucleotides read TGTGCCAGCAGTCCTAGACAGGGTGTTAGAGATACGCAGTATTTT. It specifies CASSPRQGVRDTQYF.